This section outlines one T cell receptor (beta chain) sequence together with its context. One end of the junction does not line up with germline, which may come from a read error. This entry is derived from a study of tumor-infiltrating lymphocytes in primary liver carcinoma. The investigators made TCR beta cDNA from roughly 0.45 ug total RNA, using a constant-region primer. Slightly modified ARM-PCR served as the procedure for the TCR beta libraries. These libraries came from three rounds of nested multiplex PCR. The first two PCR rounds used TRBV1-TRBV30 primers with a Cbeta primer, nine to eleven cycles each. TCRdb analysed the multiplex PCR reads with MiXCR anew, one entry per CDR3 protein. Of fewer than 150,000 distinct CDR3 sequences listed, 50% to 65% are singletons. Investigators took RNA and DNA out together from roughly 20-30 mg of unsorted bulk tissue. This CDR3 comprises 17 residues. Germline CDR1 and CDR2: SGHAT and FQNNGV.

The receptor's source is a woman aged 60-75 years with primary liver carcinoma and hepatitis B virus infection. Sequences were obtained from liver tumor tissue from sampling region 1. Subset indicated: tumor region T1, superior pole. This chain joins TRBV11-2 and TRBJ2-5; TRBD2 matches 11 bases. In DNA, the CDR3 is TGTGCCAGTAGCTTAGTGGGGACTAGCGGAGGCGGGGAGCCCCAGTACTTC. Translation: CASSLVGTSGGGEPQYF.